This T cell receptor (beta chain) was sequenced in a study of shared clonotypes between healthy human individuals. The CDR3 length is 14 residues. Germline V gene lookup returns CDR1 MNHEY and CDR2 SVGAGI. V lost 2 bases and J 3 bases, leaving 10 bases between the germline ends. Repertoires were generated with immunoSEQ multiplex PCR, while TCRdb's copy carries only in-frame clones and drops some. The profile shows millions of clones, about 95% of them singletons. Naive CD8 populations comprised CD45RO-negative cells positively selected for CCR7, excluding terminally differentiated effector memory CD45RA+ cells.

V is TRBV6-5 and J is TRBJ1-2; D perhaps matches TRBD1 (5 bases). Sequences were obtained from naive CD8+ T cells sorted from blood. The clonotype originates from a man younger than 35 in good health. The DNA for the CDR3 is TGTGCCAGCAGTTACCTCACAGGAGACTATGGCTACACCTTC. It codes for CASSYLTGDYGYTF.